This TCR beta chain originates from a study of cytotoxic CD8 clonotypes in ibrutinib-treated CLL. Study conclusions and caveats: Clonality was higher at baseline than in age-matched healthy donors and tracked circulating CD8+ T-cell counts. Shared public clonotypes were rare, and on treatment they either got smaller or stayed the same. Clonality went up at ibrutinib response and then declined back toward baseline at progression.

CDR1 SGHVS and CDR2 FQNEAQ come from the germline V gene. With V trimmed by 2 bases and J by 6 bases, 6 bases remained unmatched. The CDR3 has 15 residues. With sequencing, the targeted depth ranged from 1 in 200,000 to 1 in 1 million T cells. The data were produced by immunoSEQ multiplex PCR, yet TCRdb's version contains in-frame clones alone and is incomplete. The table has approximately 100,000 clones, 70% to 80% seen once; the top ten hold under 30%. About this clone: Its antigen is still unknown.

The starting material was PBMCs, obtained after 24 months of ibrutinib treatment. This sequence joins TRBV7-8 and TRBJ1-4; 7 nucleotides agree with TRBD1. This receptor was identified in a human donor with chronic lymphocytic leukemia. Here the CDR3 DNA reads TGTGCCAGCAGCTTAACCCAGGGGGGGCATGAAAAACTGTTTTTT. Translation: CASSLTQGGHEKLFF.